Each of the 32 T cell receptor beta chains below was sequenced from the same sample in a study of cytomegalovirus exposure and HLA in healthy donors. PCR was performed using 60 Vbeta and 13 Jbeta primers. Here immunoSEQ multiplex PCR was the method, and the copy in TCRdb shows in-frame clones only, minus some. Here the sample spans 150,000 to 180,000 clones, about four fifths being singletons. The source material was PBMCs. The receptors derive from a man between 18 and 29 years old in good health and CMV-seronegative.

To note about this clone: This same CDR3 is encoded by further DNA sequences in the sample. The rearrangement uses TRBV2 and TRBJ1-4; weak D call: TRBD1 (5 bases). Trimming took 4 bases from V and 8 from J, leaving 11 bases between them. This CDR3 has 13 amino acids. Germline lookup yields CDR1 SNHLY and CDR2 FYNNEI. This CDR3 is CASSGQSSEKLFF. CDR3 bases: TGTGCCAGCAGTGGACAGAGCAGCGAAAAACTGTTTTTT.

J is TRBJ2-5 and V is TRBV2; D is possibly TRBD2 (6 bases). V was clipped by 7 bases and J by 5 bases, with 23 bases between them. The CDR3 contains 16 residues. From germline, CDR1 is SNHLY and CDR2 FYNNEI. CDR3 DNA sequence: TGTGCCAGCACTGCCCTGTTCGGGGGATCCCGCGAGACCCAGTACTTC. Protein product: CASTALFGGSRETQYF.

This clone has only one observation. The genes are TRBV19 and TRBJ1-3; D is ambiguous. Germline CDR1 and CDR2: LNHDA and SQIVND (reference sequence). This CDR3 has 15 residues. The V and J ends lost 1 base and 0 bases respectively, with 7 bases between them. The CDR3 sequence: CASSIGGFSGNTIYF. The DNA of the CDR3 is TGTGCCAGTAGTATAGGCGGGTTCTCTGGAAACACCATATATTTT.

The chain uses TRBV6-1 and TRBJ2-5; tentatively, D is TRBD1 (6 bases). The CDR3 sequence is 13 residues long. Germline values: CDR1 MNHNS, CDR2 SASEGT. Trimming took off 7 bases at V and 1 base at J, with 10 bases between the two ends. For the CDR3, the DNA is TGTGCCAGCAACCGGGACACCCAAGAGACCCAGTACTTC. It specifies CASNRDTQETQYF.

This chain links TRBV2 with TRBJ1-4; 7 bases map to TRBD1. Germline values: CDR1 SNHLY, CDR2 FYNNEI. CDR3 length equals 14 residues. V dropped 9 bases and J dropped 4; count of bases not matched to a gene: 8. This chain's CDR3 is CASMDRTNNEKLFF. For the CDR3, the DNA is TGTGCCAGTATGGACAGGACTAATAATGAAAAACTGTTTTTT.

The chain is built from TRBV6-4 and TRBJ1-2, with D perhaps TRBD1 (6 bases). Looked up from germline, CDR1 is MRHNA and CDR2 is SNTAGT. The CDR3 covers 14 residues. V lost 6 bases and J 6 bases, leaving 17 bases between the germline ends. CDR3: CASRENGTPDGYTF. DNA for the CDR3: TGTGCCAGCAGGGAAAACGGGACACCGGATGGCTACACCTTC.

About this clone itself: The junction departs from germline at one end; a sequencing error may be responsible. V usage is TRBV15 and J usage is TRBJ2-1, with TRBD2 matching over 8 bases. The CDR3 length is 18 residues. Germline-derived CDR1 and CDR2 are LNHNV and YYDKDF (reference sequence). CDR3 coding DNA: TGTGCCACCAGCAGAGATTCTATGTGGACTAGCTCCTCCAATGAGCAGTTCTTC. This encodes CATSRDSMWTSSSNEQFF. The full variable domain, completed using reference TRBV15 and TRBJ2-1, is DAMVIQNPRYQVTQFGKPVTLSCSQTLNHNVMYWYQQKSSQAPKLLFHYYDKDFNNEADTPDNFQSRRPNTSFCFLDIRSPGLGDTAMYLCATSRDSMWTSSSNEQFFGPGTRLTVL.

This clone was seen a handful of times. The rearrangement joins TRBV11-3 to TRBJ2-2; weak D call: TRBD1 (5 bases). V lost 5 bases to trimming and J lost 0 bases, with 7 bases between them. The CDR3 totals 14 residues. CDR1 and CDR2 from the germline V gene are SGHNT and YENEEA. In DNA, the CDR3 is TGTGCCAGCAGCGGGGCAGCGAACACCGGGGAGCTGTTTTTT. It encodes CASSGAANTGELFF.

The chain is built from TRBV19 and TRBJ2-2; no clear D gene. The CDR3 covers 11 residues. Germline loops: CDR1 LNHDA, CDR2 SQIVND (reference sequence). V gave up 4 bases and J gave up 11 bases, with 8 bases separating them. For the CDR3, the DNA is TGTGCCAGTAGTAGTGAACTTGAGCTGTTTTTT. Amino acids: CASSSELELFF.

V and J are TRBV6-6 and TRBJ1-1; D remains unclear. Trimming removed 0 bases at V and 4 bases at J, with 6 bases between. CDR3 length equals 13 residues. Germline V gene data show CDR1 as MNHNY and CDR2 as SVGAGI (reference sequence). CDR3 amino acids: CASSYSSPTEAFF. CDR3 sequence (DNA): TGTGCCAGCAGTTACTCCAGTCCCACTGAAGCTTTCTTT.

This clone appeared a single time. The V call is TRBV7-9, the J call TRBJ1-1; D is unclear. Trimming took off 1 base at V and 10 bases at J, with 13 bases between the two ends. This CDR3 has 13 amino acids. Germline CDR1 and CDR2: SEHNR and FQNEAQ (reference sequence). The CDR3 region is CASSLEEGKGAFF. DNA for the CDR3: TGTGCCAGCAGCTTAGAGGAGGGAAAGGGAGCTTTCTTT.

This chain joins TRBV5-1 and TRBJ1-1, with a tentative D call TRBD1 (6 bases). From germline, CDR1 is SGHRS and CDR2 YFSETQ. Trimming removed 4 bases at V and 1 base at J, with 14 bases between. This CDR3 has 15 amino acids. CDR3 bases: TGCGCCAGCAGCCTGGGAATGACAGGGAACACTGAAGCTTTCTTT. The encoded protein is CASSLGMTGNTEAFF.

This chain connects TRBV5-1 to TRBJ2-3, with TRBD2 matching over 14 bases. The V gene end was trimmed by 4 bases and the J gene end by 0 bases; junction bases not matched to a gene: 7. CDR3 length: 18 residues. Germline V CDR1 and CDR2: SGHRS, YFSETQ. The CDR3, as DNA: TGCGCCAGCAGCGTTGGGACTAGCGGGGGCCCTAGCACAGATACGCAGTATTTT. Encoded protein: CASSVGTSGGPSTDTQYF. Variable domain in full (rest from reference TRBV5-1 and TRBJ2-3): KAGVTQTPRYLIKTRGQQVTLSCSPISGHRSVSWYQQTPGQGLQFLFEYFSETQRNKGNFPGRFSGRQFSNSRSEMNVSTLELGDSALYLCASSVGTSGGPSTDTQYFGPGTRLTVL.

The CDR3 DNA is TGTGCCAGCAGTCCCACAGGGAGCTCCTACAATGAGCAGTTCTTC. Protein: CASSPTGSSYNEQFF. The V gene is TRBV6-1, the J gene TRBJ2-1, with D possibly TRBD1 on 6 matching bases. The CDR3 has 15 amino acids. Looked up from germline, CDR1 is MNHNS and CDR2 is SASEGT. The germline V and J ends were trimmed by 5 bases and 0 bases, with 11 bases remaining between them.

The V gene is TRBV10-3, the J gene TRBJ1-6, with 10 bases matching TRBD1. The CDR3 is 13 amino acids. J gave up 8 bases and V 9 bases, and 4 bases lay outside the gene matches. The germline gives CDR1 ENHRY, CDR2 SYGVKD. CDR3 DNA sequence: TGTGCCATAGGACAGGGGGAGCATTCACCCCTCCACTTT. Encoded protein: CAIGQGEHSPLHF.

This clone came up a few times. This sample also contains other DNA sequences that code for the same CDR3. The chain has TRBV28 and TRBJ1-1, with D hard to call. Trimming removed 3 bases from V and 2 bases from J, with 10 bases in between. The CDR3 sequence is 14 residues long. From germline, CDR1 is MDHEN and CDR2 SYDVKM. The CDR3 sequence: CASSLGGSNTEAFF. In nucleotides, the CDR3 is TGTGCCAGCAGTTTGGGCGGGAGCAACACTGAAGCTTTCTTT.

The V and J genes are TRBV5-6 and TRBJ1-6; D is possibly TRBD1 (6 bases). V dropped 4 bases and J dropped 3 bases, with 11 bases sitting between them. The CDR3 is 15 residues long. Germline loops: CDR1 SGHDT, CDR2 YYEEEE. CDR3: CASSAYRDYNSPLHF. CDR3 DNA sequence: TGTGCCAGCAGCGCCTACAGGGACTATAATTCACCCCTCCACTTT.

The chain has TRBV5-5 and TRBJ1-1; D gene uncertain. Trimming stripped 7 bases from V and 6 bases from J, with 13 bases between. Germline V gene lookup returns CDR1 SGHKS and CDR2 YYEKEE (reference sequence). The CDR3 runs 12 residues. The CDR3, as DNA: TGTGCCAGCTCCCGAGGAAGCGCTGAAGCTTTCTTT. The encoded protein is CASSRGSAEAFF.

This chain connects TRBV7-9 to TRBJ1-2, with 8 bases matching TRBD1. The CDR3 is 18 residues long. Germline loops: CDR1 SEHNR, CDR2 FQNEAQ (reference sequence). J gave up 0 bases and V 5 bases, and 14 bases lay outside the gene matches. CDR3 in amino acids: CASSGWTGRQSANYGYTF. The CDR3 DNA sequence: TGTGCCAGCAGCGGATGGACAGGGAGGCAGTCAGCTAACTATGGCTACACCTTC.

A single count supports this clone. V and J are TRBV19 and TRBJ2-7; 7 nucleotides line up with TRBD1. J lost 3 bases, V lost 5 bases, and 10 bases had no gene match. Germline V lookup: CDR1 LNHDA, CDR2 SQIVND (reference sequence). The CDR3 consists of 15 residues. The CDR3 nucleotides read TGTGCCAGTAGTGTAAAGGGACAGCCTTTCTACGAGCAGTACTTC. Its protein product is CASSVKGQPFYEQYF. Drawing the rest from reference TRBV19 and TRBJ2-7, the complete variable domain is DGGITQSPKYLFRKEGQNVTLSCEQNLNHDAMYWYRQDPGQGLRLIYYSQIVNDFQKGDIAEGYSVSREKKESFPLTVTSAQKNPTAFYLCASSVKGQPFYEQYFGPGTRLTVT.

The chain recombines TRBV9 with TRBJ2-3; possible D gene TRBD1, 6 bases. The CDR3 has 17 residues. CDR1 and CDR2 (germline): SGDLS, YYNGEE. V lost 4 bases and J 0 bases, leaving 18 bases between the germline ends. The CDR3 loop reads CASSPRGQGPSTDTQYF. CDR3 coding DNA: TGTGCCAGCAGCCCTAGGGGTCAGGGGCCTAGCACAGATACGCAGTATTTT.

The rearrangement joins TRBV5-4 to TRBJ2-7; weak D call: TRBD1 (5 bases). Germline-derived CDR1 and CDR2 are SGHNT and YYREEE (reference sequence). The CDR3 extends over 13 amino acids. V lost 1 base to trimming and J lost 1 base, with 6 bases between them. The CDR3 loop is CASSLKGSYEQYV. For the CDR3, the DNA is TGTGCCAGCAGCTTGAAGGGGTCCTACGAGCAGTACGTC.

The chain joins TRBV18 to TRBJ1-1; D ambiguous. The CDR3 extends over 12 amino acids. Germline CDR1 KGHSH, CDR2 LQKENI. Trimming left V 8 bases short and J 4 bases short, with 11 bases between. CDR3 bases: TGTGCCAGCCACGGAGTGGGCACTGAAGCTTTCTTT. Protein sequence: CASHGVGTEAFF.

The chain has TRBV4-1 and TRBJ2-5, with TRBD2 identical over 9 bases. CDR3 length equals 15 residues. From germline, CDR1 is MGHRA and CDR2 YSYEKL. J was trimmed by 4 bases and V by 3 bases; bases with no gene match: 6. CDR3 in amino acids: CASSQRRGGPETQYF. CDR3 in DNA: TGCGCCAGCAGCCAGCGGCGGGGGGGCCCAGAGACCCAGTACTTC.

The table lists this clone with a few counts. CDR3 residues: CSADRAYQETQYF. For the CDR3, the DNA is TGCAGCGCTGACAGGGCTTACCAAGAGACCCAGTACTTC. The V call is TRBV29-1, the J call TRBJ2-5; 7 bases map to TRBD1. The CDR3 runs to 13 residues. V was clipped by 7 bases and J by 0 bases; unmatched bases: 5. Germline CDR1 and CDR2: SQVTM and ANQGSEA.

This chain joins TRBV19 and TRBJ2-1, with D maybe TRBD1 (6 bases). This CDR3 has 15 amino acids. In germline, CDR1 is LNHDA, CDR2 SQIVND (reference sequence). Trimming left V 2 bases short and J 5 bases short, with 13 bases between. CDR3 DNA: TGTGCCAGTAGTATAATAATGGGGGCAAACAATGAGCAGTTCTTC. Translation: CASSIIMGANNEQFF.

The chain joins TRBV5-6 to TRBJ2-7, with D tentatively TRBD1 (5 bases). The germline V gene has CDR1 SGHDT and CDR2 YYEEEE. The CDR3 sequence is 14 residues long. Trimming removed 4 bases at V and 1 base at J, with 12 bases between. CDR3 loop: CASSRQLRSYEQYF. In nucleotides, the CDR3 is TGTGCCAGCAGCAGACAGTTAAGGTCCTACGAGCAGTACTTC.

The CDR3 here is CASSEAPGGVQGYTF. The CDR3 DNA is TGTGCCAGCAGTGAAGCCCCAGGCGGGGTTCAAGGCTACACCTTC. This chain connects TRBV6-1 to TRBJ1-2; D unclear. V was clipped by 0 bases and J by 8 bases, with 16 bases between them. This CDR3 is 15 amino acids long. CDR1 MNHNS and CDR2 SASEGT come from the germline V gene.

This clone occurred once. The CDR3 DNA reads TGTGCCAGCAGCCGTCATACAGGGAGCACAGATACGCAGTATTTT. This translates into CASSRHTGSTDTQYF. The J gene is TRBJ2-3, the V gene TRBV6-5, with D perhaps TRBD1 (6 bases). CDR1 and CDR2 (germline): MNHEY, SVGAGI. The CDR3 extends over 15 amino acids. V was shortened by 6 bases and J by 0 bases, with 13 bases between the two germline ends.

The chain carries TRBV13 and TRBJ2-4, with 7 bases that match TRBD1. Germline V gives CDR1 PRHDT, CDR2 FYEKMQ (reference sequence). The CDR3 consists of 13 residues. Unmatched junction bases numbered 2, after V lost 5 bases and J lost 4 bases. CDR3 loop: CASSGGQKNIQYF. For the CDR3, the DNA is TGTGCCAGCAGCGGGGGACAGAAAAACATTCAGTACTTC. Complete variable domain (other parts from reference TRBV13 and TRBJ2-4): AAGVIQSPRHLIKEKRETATLKCYPIPRHDTVYWYQQGPGQDPQFLISFYEKMQSDKGSIPDRFSAQQFSDYHSELNMSSLELGDSALYFCASSGGQKNIQYFGAGTRLSVL.

The chain joins TRBV7-2 to TRBJ1-5; D remains ambiguous. The V end was cut by 2 bases, the J end by 0 bases, with 5 bases between. Per the germline V gene, CDR1 is SGHTA and CDR2 is FQGNSA. CDR3 length equals 14 residues. This chain's CDR3 is CASSLSRSNQPQHF. For the CDR3, the DNA is TGTGCCAGCAGCTTATCCCGTAGCAATCAGCCCCAGCATTTT.

The genes are TRBV15 and TRBJ1-1; unclear D gene. Trimming left V 6 bases short and J 3 bases short, with 23 bases between. The CDR3 runs to 17 residues. Germline CDR1 is LNHNV and CDR2 is YYDKDF (reference sequence). The CDR3 loop is CATSTDSGPVSDTEAFF. DNA of the CDR3: TGTGCCACCAGTACGGACTCCGGGCCAGTTAGTGACACTGAAGCTTTCTTT.